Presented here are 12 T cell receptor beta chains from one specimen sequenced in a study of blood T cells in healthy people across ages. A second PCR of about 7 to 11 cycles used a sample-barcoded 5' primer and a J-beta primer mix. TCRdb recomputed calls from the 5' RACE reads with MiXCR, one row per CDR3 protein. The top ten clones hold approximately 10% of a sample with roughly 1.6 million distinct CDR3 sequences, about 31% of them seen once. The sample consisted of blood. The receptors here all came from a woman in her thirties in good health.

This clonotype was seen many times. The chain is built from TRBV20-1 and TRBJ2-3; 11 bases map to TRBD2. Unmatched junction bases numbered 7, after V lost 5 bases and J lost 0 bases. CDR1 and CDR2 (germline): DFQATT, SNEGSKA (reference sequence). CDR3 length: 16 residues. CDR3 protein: CSAPVLAGGSTDTQYF. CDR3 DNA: TGCAGTGCTCCCGTCCTAGCGGGGGGCAGCACAGATACGCAGTATTTT.

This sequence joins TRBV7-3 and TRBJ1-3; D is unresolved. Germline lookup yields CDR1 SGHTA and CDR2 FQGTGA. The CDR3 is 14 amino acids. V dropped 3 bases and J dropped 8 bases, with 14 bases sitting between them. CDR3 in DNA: TGTGCCAGCAGCTTGACGCCGGACCTTCACACCATATATTTT. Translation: CASSLTPDLHTIYF.

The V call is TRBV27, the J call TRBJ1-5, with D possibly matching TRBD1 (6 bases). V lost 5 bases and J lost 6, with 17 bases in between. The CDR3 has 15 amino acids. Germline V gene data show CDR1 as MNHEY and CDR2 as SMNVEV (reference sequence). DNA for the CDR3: TGTGCCAGCAGTCCTCGCAGGGGTGACGGTCAGCCCCAGCATTTT. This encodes CASSPRRGDGQPQHF.

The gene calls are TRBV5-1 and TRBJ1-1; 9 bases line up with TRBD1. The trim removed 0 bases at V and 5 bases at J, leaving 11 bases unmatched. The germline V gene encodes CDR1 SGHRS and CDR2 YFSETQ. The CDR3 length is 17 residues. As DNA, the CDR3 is TGCGCCAGCAGCTTGGAAGGACAGGGGTTATTAAGGACTGAAGCTTTCTTT. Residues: CASSLEGQGLLRTEAFF.

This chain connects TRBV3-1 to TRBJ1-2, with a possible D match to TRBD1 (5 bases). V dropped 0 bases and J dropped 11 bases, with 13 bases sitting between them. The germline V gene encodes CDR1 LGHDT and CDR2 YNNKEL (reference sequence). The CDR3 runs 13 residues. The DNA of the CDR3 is TGTGCCAGCAGCCAAGATCGGGGCCAGCGGTACACCTTC. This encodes CASSQDRGQRYTF.

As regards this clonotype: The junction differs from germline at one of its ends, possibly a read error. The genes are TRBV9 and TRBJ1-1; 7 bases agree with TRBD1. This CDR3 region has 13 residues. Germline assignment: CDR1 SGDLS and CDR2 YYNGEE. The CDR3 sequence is CASSVSGGTVAFF. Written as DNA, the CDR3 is TGTGCCAGCAGCGTATCAGGGGGTACTGTAGCTTTCTTT.

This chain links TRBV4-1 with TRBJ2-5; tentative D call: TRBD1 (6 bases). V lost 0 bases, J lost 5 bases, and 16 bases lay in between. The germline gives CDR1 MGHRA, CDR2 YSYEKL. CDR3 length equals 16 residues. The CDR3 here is CASSQEGGSLPETQYF. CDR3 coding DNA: TGCGCCAGCAGCCAAGAAGGGGGTAGCCTACCGGAGACCCAGTACTTC.

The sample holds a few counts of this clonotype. The CDR3 DNA is TGTGCCAGCAGCCTAATGGGACAGGGTGTGGATGAGCAGTTCTTC. This translates into CASSLMGQGVDEQFF. The V and J genes are TRBV7-3 and TRBJ2-1, with 9 bases aligning to TRBD1. Germline CDR1 is SGHTA and CDR2 is FQGTGA. V gave up 5 bases and J gave up 8 bases; unmatched junction bases: 10. This CDR3 contains 15 residues.

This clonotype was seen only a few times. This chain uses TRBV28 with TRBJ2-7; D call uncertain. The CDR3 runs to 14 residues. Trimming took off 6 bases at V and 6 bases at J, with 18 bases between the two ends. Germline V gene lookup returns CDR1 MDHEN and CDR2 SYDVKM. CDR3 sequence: CASRDHPYSGEQYF. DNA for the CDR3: TGTGCCAGCAGAGATCACCCTTACAGTGGCGAGCAGTACTTC.

In DNA form, the CDR3 reads TGCAGTGCTCCCGAACTAGCGGGGGGGCCAACAGATACGCAGTATTTT. This encodes CSAPELAGGPTDTQYF. The chain uses TRBV20-1 and TRBJ2-3, with 13 positions matching TRBD2. CDR3 size: 16 residues. Germline V gene data show CDR1 as DFQATT and CDR2 as SNEGSKA (reference sequence). V lost 5 bases and J lost 3; bases outside the gene matches: 8.

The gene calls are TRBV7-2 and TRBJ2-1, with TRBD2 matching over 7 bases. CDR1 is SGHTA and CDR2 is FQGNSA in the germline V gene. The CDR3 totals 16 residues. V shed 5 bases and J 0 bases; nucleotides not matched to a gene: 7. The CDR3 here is CASSPASGASYNEQFF. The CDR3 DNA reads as TGTGCCAGCAGCCCCGCGAGCGGGGCCTCCTACAATGAGCAGTTCTTC.

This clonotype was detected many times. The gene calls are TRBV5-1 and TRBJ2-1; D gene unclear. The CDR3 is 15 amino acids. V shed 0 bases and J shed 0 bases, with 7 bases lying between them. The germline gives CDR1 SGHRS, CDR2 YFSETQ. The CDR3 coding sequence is TGCGCCAGCAGCTTGGTTGTTAGCTCCTACAATGAGCAGTTCTTC. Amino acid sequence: CASSLVVSSYNEQFF.